The TCR beta chain under discussion was sequenced for a study of radiotherapy plus CTLA-4 blockade in lung cancer. Study-level findings and limits: There was expansion of tumor-derived TCR clones in blood after radiotherapy plus ipilimumab.

On this clone itself: Its matching antigen is unknown.

V dropped 5 bases and J dropped 4; count of bases not matched to a gene: 7. The CDR3 contains 14 residues. Germline V lookup: CDR1 SGHTA, CDR2 FQGNSA. Produced via immunoSEQ multiplex PCR; TCRdb's table is partial and in-frame only. The repertoire holds about 46,000 clones, with approximately 80% as singletons. The chain recombines TRBV7-2 with TRBJ1-2; TRBD1 agrees at 7 bases. The sample in question was peripheral blood, obtained from a patient treated with radiotherapy plus ipilimumab. The TCR was taken from a human donor with non-small cell lung cancer whose response to radiotherapy plus ipilimumab could not be evaluated. The CDR3, as DNA: TGTGCCAGCAGCCGAGGGGGCTCCAGCTATGGCTACACCTTC. Amino acids: CASSRGGSSYGYTF.